The TCR beta chain described here comes from a study of blood T cell repertoires in COVID-19. Adults between roughly 18 and 89 years of age took part from approximately 24 US areas. Cohort 3 donors counted as recovered after two negative PCRs, clearance, or resolved symptoms. Germline assignment: CDR1 SGDLS and CDR2 YYNGEE. V gave up 4 bases and J gave up 4 bases; unmatched junction bases: 2. This CDR3 is 13 amino acids long. Sequencing was performed with immunoSEQ multiplex PCR; in TCRdb, only in-frame clones are kept and a portion is missing. Of over 200,000 clones listed, around 85% are singletons.

The TCR sequence derives from a woman aged 45-65 years who had recovered from COVID-19. This chain connects TRBV9 to TRBJ1-2; TRBD1 matches at 9 bases. The sample taken for sequencing was PBMCs or T cells enriched from blood (not recorded which). The DNA of the CDR3 is TGTGCCAGCAGCCGGACAGGGGCCTATGGCTACACCTTC. It codes for CASSRTGAYGYTF.